The rows below give T cell receptor beta chains drawn from one sample of a study of T cells in lung cancer brain metastases. Assay: immunoSEQ multiplex PCR; the TCRdb copy retains only in-frame clones and omits some. The sample holds approximately 1,200 clones, roughly nine tenths seen once. The source material was tumor tissue from a brain metastasis. Receptor source: a man in his sixties or seventies with non-small cell lung cancer that had spread to the brain. CDR3s include the opening cysteine and the closing phenylalanine or tryptophan.

v_gene | len | CDR3aa
TRBV9 | 18 | CASSVDPRPGASSNEQYF
TRBV27 | 12 | CASRNVYYEQYF
TRBV18 | 16 | CASSLLIQGAINIQYF
TRBV29-1 | 13 | CSPVKGFQYEQYF
TRBV4-2 | 15 | CASSQHPGLENEQFF
TRBV28 | 17 | CASSPSGLAGAIYEQYF
TRBV30 | 16 | CAWSPTGAVSTDTQYF
TRBV27 | 14 | CASSSGTYNSPLHF
TRBV5-8 | 17 | CASSFNRDSFSNQPQHF
TRBV30 | 14 | CAWSVERSGNTIYF
TRBV30 | 14 | CAWSRRDGNQPQHF
TRBV18 | 14 | CASSRGTSLDEQYF
TRBV7-9 | 14 | CASSPLIGAGEQFF
TRBV6-1 | 13 | CASSEGPSYEQYF
TRBV4-3 | 16 | CASSQDYTSGSNEQFF
TRBV30 | 15 | CAWSPAGWWTGELFF
TRBV5-1 | 19 | CASSLGVTGPYSGANVLTF
TRBV7-2 | 15 | CASSLKKGTGGEQYF
TRBV5-6 | 14 | CASSLTGEVGEQFF
TRBV6-1 | 14 | CASSEATARETQYF
TRBV18 | 15 | CASSPRTGKNYGYTF
TRBV27 | 15 | CASSQGQGRTDTQYF
TRBV29-1 | 13 | CSVGGNYPYEQYF
TRBV7-9 | 14 | CASSSWVQGDGYTF
TRBV6-5 | 14 | CASSSDRGNEKLFF
TRBV7-2 | 16 | CASSLVGGARTGELFF
TRBV7-9 | 16 | CATRLAGGPSSYEQYF
TRBV28 | 11 | CASTVNTEAFF
TRBV19 | 14 | CASSIRGDNQPQHF
TRBV4-1 | 14 | CASSWDSENYEQFF
TRBV19 | 17 | CASENIGGGSSNQPQHF
TRBV6-5 | 14 | CASTTSGGTNGYTF
TRBV10-3 | 15 | CAISDLGQGSNTIYF
TRBV7-9 | 14 | CASSVPGQNEKLFF
TRBV4-1 | 15 | CASSLLGGDPDTQYF
TRBV7-9 | 17 | CASTDVTGGAGRTEAFF
TRBV27 | 13 | CASSRDRVYGYTF
TRBV5-1 | 15 | CASSLTPYADTEAFF
TRBV29-1 | 15 | CSVEDFSGGADGYTF
TRBV6-1 | 14 | CASSLRLRQETQYF
TRBV5-1 | 17 | CASSSDHLTGYDYGYTF
TRBV5-6 | 13 | CASSLDRGNTIYF